Below, one T cell receptor (beta chain) is given with its context. Its antigen remains unidentified. The length of the CDR3 is 14 residues. CDR1 and CDR2 (germline): SGHNT, YYREEE (reference sequence). V was pared by 4 bases and J by 0 bases, with 10 bases between. The primer mix had 60 Vbeta and 13 Jbeta primers. Generated by immunoSEQ multiplex PCR, the TCRdb table keeps only in-frame clones and is missing some. The sample yields 150,000 to 200,000 clones, around 80% seen once. These data originate in a study of cytomegalovirus exposure and HLA in healthy donors. Study conclusions and caveats: In a later analysis, across HLA loci, associated TCR counts were highest for DRB1, lowest for HLA-C.

Sequencing used PBMCs. This TCR was sampled from a man in his forties in good health and CMV-seronegative. The genes are TRBV5-4 and TRBJ2-5; D may be TRBD1 (5 bases). The CDR3 DNA reads as TGTGCCAGCAGCCCTGACAGCTACCAAGAGACCCAGTACTTC. This encodes CASSPDSYQETQYF.